This passage covers 6 T cell receptor beta chains from one sample sequenced in a study of OX40 agonist ivuxolimab in advanced cancers. The library was prepared using the immunoSEQ multiplex PCR assay. Imported from immuneACCESS, the table was reduced by TCRdb to in-frame sequences with V and J called. These copies leave out some clones; in studies compared against another copy, an unresolved V gene accounts for under half, and the cause of the remainder is not known. This sample lists more than 90,000 clones; about 80% were detected once. Jointly, the top ten make up over 1.3% of the sample. This sample comprised CD4+ or CD8+ T cells sorted from blood, obtained in a trial of the OX40 agonist ivuxolimab. The receptors originated from an adult with an advanced solid tumor such as melanoma, head and neck, liver or kidney cancer.

Concerning this clone itself: This sample also contains other DNA sequences that code for the same CDR3. The V call is TRBV2, the J call TRBJ2-5; D is undetermined. Trimming took off 0 bases at V and 5 bases at J, with 4 bases between the two ends. CDR1 is SNHLY and CDR2 is FYNNEI in the germline V gene. This CDR3 is built from 12 residues. CDR3 bases: TGTGCCAGCAGTGAAGCGCGGGAGACCCAGTACTTC. Translating gives CASSEARETQYF.

The rearrangement joins TRBV30 to TRBJ2-2, with no clear D. V shed 1 base and J shed 2 bases, with 5 bases lying between them. Germline CDR1 is GTSNPN and CDR2 is SVGIG (reference sequence). The CDR3 is 13 residues long. Here the CDR3 DNA reads TGTGCCTGGAGTGGATTTAACACCGGGGAGCTGTTTTTT. Translating gives CAWSGFNTGELFF.

This chain links TRBV4-3 with TRBJ2-3, with TRBD2 identical over 13 bases. Losses at the gene ends were 5 bases for V and 7 bases for J; bases not matched to a gene: 6. The V gene's germline CDR1 is LGHNA and CDR2 YSLEER. The CDR3 runs 15 residues. In nucleotides, the CDR3 is TGCGCCAGCAGCTCGGGACTAGCGGGACCCAATACGCAGTATTTT. It yields the protein CASSSGLAGPNTQYF.

V is TRBV4-2 and J is TRBJ1-2; D uncertain. The V gene lost 0 bases and the J gene lost 0 bases, with 11 bases spanning the gap. The CDR3 totals 16 residues. The V gene's germline CDR1 is LGHNA and CDR2 YNFKEQ. In DNA, the CDR3 is TGTGCCAGCAGCCAAGACGTAGGCCAAGCTAACTATGGCTACACCTTC. It translates to CASSQDVGQANYGYTF.

This clone was seen a few times. The gene calls are TRBV4-3 and TRBJ2-2; 7 bases are a match to TRBD1. The CDR3 is 13 residues long. Trimming cost V 4 bases and J 7 bases; bases outside gene matches: 3. Germline V gene lookup returns CDR1 LGHNA and CDR2 YSLEER. The CDR3 DNA sequence: TGCGCCAGCAGCCTAGGGGGCCACGGGGAGCTGTTTTTT. This encodes CASSLGGHGELFF.

In this sample, this clone turned up once. The chain has TRBV7-7 and TRBJ2-5, with D perhaps matching TRBD1 (7 bases). This CDR3 has 15 residues. From germline, CDR1 is SSHAT and CDR2 FNYEAQ (reference sequence). Trimming pared 2 bases from V and 2 bases from J, leaving 12 bases between. CDR3 nucleotides: TGTGCCAGCAGCTTAACGACAGGGAGGCAAGAGACCCAGTACTTC. Its translation: CASSLTTGRQETQYF.